This TCR beta chain was obtained from a study of PD-1 blockade in classical Hodgkin lymphoma (dated by TCRdb to the early 2020s). At the level of the whole study: Nivolumab dosing was 3 mg/kg intravenously every 2 weeks, continuing until either disease progression or unacceptable toxicity. A peripheral blood immune signature of response to PD-1 blockade in classical Hodgkin lymphoma was defined using TCR beta sequencing and CyTOF.

According to the germline V gene, CDR1 reads MNHNS and CDR2 reads SASEGT. V loses 1 base, J loses 13 bases, and the germline ends lie 13 bases apart. Taken from cysteine to phenylalanine, the CDR3 has 12 residues. CDR3 DNA is the only sequence kept; it has 36 bases, read in frame from the first base. Genomic DNA was isolated using the Qiagen DNeasy kit from unsorted PBMCs as well as from negatively selected CD4+ and CD8+ fractions. Using primers that anneal to V and J segments, immunoSEQ multiplex PCR amplified the TCR beta CDR3 regions. A synthetic immune receptor repertoire was used to minimize amplification bias, and any remaining bias was removed computationally after sequencing. For the original study's pipeline: Custom Python scripts were used to quantify repertoire diversity as the Shannon entropy index. Unsorted, CD4+ and CD8+ repertoires were analyzed separately, except for combined analyses in which CD4+ and CD8+ sequences were merged in silico. A clone counted as expanded when the clone's frequency after treatment rose at least 2-fold relative to C1D1, and clones undetected at baseline were given a pseudocount of 0.5. Singleton clones were defined as clones with 0 or 1 copy at C1D1, and non-singleton clones were defined as clones with 2 or more copies. Clones expanded in unsorted samples were annotated as CD4+, CD8+ or unknown by matching protein sequences in sorted samples from the same patient. Wilcoxon tests on paired samples were used to test diversity changes from C1D1 to C4D1. The clones in this table, taken by TCRdb from immuneACCESS, are in-frame only. Not every clone is retained; where verified, under half of the shortfall comes from an unresolved V gene, and the cause of the rest is unknown. The DNA was the basis for D and trimming; V, J and clone size are from that table. The sample table contains 80,000 to 95,000 clones; only one count was recorded for about 83% of them. Of the sample, about a sixth falls within the top ten clones.

Relative to its sample, this clone is medium-sized (0.01 to 0.1%). No antigen is known for it. Base qualities are missing; no much larger clone stands one base away. The sample's time point label is to be understood as: cycle 4 day 1 (C4D1), after 6 weeks of nivolumab. Every trial patient had relapsed following autologous stem cell transplantation, and prior brentuximab vedotin exposure was what differed among cohorts A, B and C. The trial cohort was composed of under 70 patients with relapsed/refractory classical Hodgkin lymphoma, for whom complete response, partial response or progressive disease was recorded as best overall response. Single-agent nivolumab was administered to trial patients in the multi-cohort phase II CheckMate 205 trial. An independent review committee assessed best overall response by applying the 2007 International Working Group response criteria. PBMCs from the trial were collected at three points: immediately before nivolumab initiation (C1D1), and during therapy at cycle 2 day 1 and cycle 4 day 1. Peripheral blood was collected in 8 mL Vacutainer Cell Preparation Tubes, from which PBMCs were isolated by centrifugation and then cryopreserved.

General findings and caveats noted by the study authors: Baseline TCR diversity was reported to be lower in newly diagnosed patients than in healthy donors and to be lower still in relapsed/refractory patients. Trial patients with a complete response had baseline diversity similar to that of newly diagnosed patients, while partial responders and progressors had significantly lower diversity. A significant rise by C4D1 was seen in CD4+ but not CD8+ TCR diversity (p=0.0027 vs p=0.16), with the rise being most apparent in complete responders (p=0.02). Lower diversity was observed in patients in whom nivolumab was started less than 1 year after ASCT, and these patients were excluded from later analyses so that confounding by immune reconstitution would be avoided. The study covered only a single clinical trial cohort, and the causes of the repertoire differences, possibly disease activity or prior therapy, were still not defined.

Sequencing used peripheral blood mononuclear cells (PBMCs), obtained before the fourth cycle of nivolumab. Here the chain combines TRBV6-1 and TRBJ1-2; tentative D gene TRBD1, with 6 bases matching. This receptor was identified in a human donor with classical Hodgkin lymphoma. The CDR3 reads as follows: CASSEVTGGFTF. The DNA is as follows: TGTGCCAGCAGTGAAGTGACAGGCGGTTTCACCTTC.